This is a list of T cell receptor beta chains from one sample in a study of blood T cell repertoires in COVID-19. Using immunoSEQ multiplex PCR, the repertoire was profiled, and TCRdb retains in-frame clones only, with some absent. The table has fewer than 350,000 clones, approximately 92% seen once; the top ten hold roughly 6.8%. Input material: peripheral blood. These receptors were taken from a woman aged 25-40 years with COVID-19, enrolled during active disease. CDR3s include the opening cysteine and the closing phenylalanine or tryptophan. A D gene is named only where the DNA matches it firmly. Clone size, where shown, is once, few, many, or a class for clones that have expanded.

D,J,V,size,DNA,CDR3
TRBD2,TRBJ2-1,TRBV11-3,NA,TGTGCCAGCAGCCCGAGCGGGATCTCCTACAATGAGCAGTTCTTC,CASSPSGISYNEQFF
TRBD2,TRBJ2-7,TRBV23-1,NA,TGCGCCAGCAGTCAATCGATCCCTAGCGGGAGCCACTACGAGCAGTACTTC,CASSQSIPSGSHYEQYF
NA,TRBJ1-3,TRBV6-5,once,TGTGCCAGCAGCACACCGGGGGTGAACACCATATATTTT,CASSTPGVNTIYF
TRBD1,TRBJ2-3,TRBV27,once,TGTGCCAGCAGTTTGCCCCTTCGGGACAGGGTCACAGATACGCAGTATTTT,CASSLPLRDRVTDTQYF
NA,TRBJ2-5,TRBV25-1,NA,TGTGCCAGCAGTGGGCGGGGTTCTTTTCAGGAGACCCAGTACTTC,CASSGRGSFQETQYF
NA,TRBJ1-1,TRBV7-9,NA,TGTGCCAGCAGCCCCGGGGGGGGCCGCACTGAAGCTTTCTTT,CASSPGGGRTEAFF
TRBD1,TRBJ1-1,TRBV7-2,NA,TGTGCCAGCAGCTTAGAGGACAGGACGAACACTGAAGCTTTCTTT,CASSLEDRTNTEAFF
NA,TRBJ1-1,TRBV29-1,few,TGCAGCGTTGAAAACGGGGGAGGGGCTTTCTTT,CSVENGGGAFF
TRBD2,TRBJ2-1,TRBV2,NA,TGTGCCAGCAGTGAAACCCTAGCGGGAGCCCGCAATGAGCAGTTCTTC,CASSETLAGARNEQFF
TRBD2,TRBJ2-1,TRBV7-8,NA,TGTGCCAGCAGCCCTCTAGCGGGAGGGGGTGAGCAGTTCTTC,CASSPLAGGGEQFF
TRBD2,TRBJ2-1,TRBV27,NA,TGTGCCAGCAGTTTACTGGGACTAGCATACAATGAGCAGTTCTTC,CASSLLGLAYNEQFF
NA,TRBJ1-1,TRBV30,NA,TGTGCCTGGATGAGGGTCTCCGCTGAAGCTTTCTTT,CAWMRVSAEAFF
NA,TRBJ1-4,TRBV10-3,NA,TGTGCCATCAGTATGGACGGGAGGGGTGAAAAACTGTTTTTT,CAISMDGRGEKLFF
NA,TRBJ1-4,TRBV7-2,NA,TGTGCCAGCAGCTCCTCGGGTGAAAAACTGTTTTTT,CASSSSGEKLFF
TRBD2,TRBJ2-7,TRBV7-9,once,TGTGCCAGCAGCTTGCTTAGCGGGAGAGCCTACGAGCAGTACTTC,CASSLLSGRAYEQYF
NA,TRBJ1-5,TRBV25-1,NA,TGTGCCAGCAGTGCCAAGGACAGTGCTAGCAATCAGCCCCAGCATTTT,CASSAKDSASNQPQHF
NA,TRBJ2-1,TRBV6-4,NA,TGTGCCAGTCGGGCCTCCCAGGCGGGTGAGCAGTTCTTC,CASRASQAGEQFF
NA,TRBJ2-7,TRBV9,NA,TGTGCCAGCAGCGCAGGGATCCTTACTACGTTCGAGCAGTACTTC,CASSAGILTTFEQYF
NA,TRBJ1-2,TRBV14,NA,TGTGCCAGCAGCCTTTCATCCTTTCAGTATGGCTACACCTTC,CASSLSSFQYGYTF
TRBD1,TRBJ1-1,TRBV5-1,NA,TGCGCCAGCAGCGTCCAGGGGGGGAACACTGAAGCTTTCTTT,CASSVQGGNTEAFF
NA,TRBJ2-1,TRBV6-2/TRBV6-3,few,TGTGCCAGCAGTTACCGGACGGCGGGGAACTCCTACAATGAGCAGTTCTTC,CASSYRTAGNSYNEQFF
NA,TRBJ1-5,TRBV28,NA,TGTGCCAGCAGTTCGCAGGTCTATAGCAATCAGCCCCAGCATTTT,CASSSQVYSNQPQHF
TRBD1,TRBJ1-2,TRBV10-3,NA,TGTGCCATCAGTGACCGACAGGGACACTATGGCTACACCTTC,CAISDRQGHYGYTF
NA,TRBJ2-6,TRBV6-4,NA,TGTGCCAGCAGTGACGGGAGCTCTGGGGCCAACGTCCTGACTTTC,CASSDGSSGANVLTF
NA,TRBJ1-3,TRBV3-1/TRBV3-2,NA,TGTGCCAGCAGCCAAGATCTGGCAGACTCTGGAAACACCATATATTTT,CASSQDLADSGNTIYF
NA,TRBJ2-7,TRBV21-1,NA,NA,CASTGSRTRQGFAPGSERGYEQYF
NA,TRBJ2-7,TRBV12-2,NA,TGTGCAAGTCGCCACACCAGCGCGTCCTACGAGCAGTACTTC,CASRHTSASYEQYF
TRBD1,TRBJ1-1,TRBV7-9,NA,TGTGCCAGCAGCTCCCAGACAGGGGGCGGCACTGAAGCTTTCTTT,CASSSQTGGGTEAFF
NA,TRBJ1-5,TRBV24-1,few,TGTGCCACCAGTGATCCCCCCGATCAGCCCCAGCATTTT,CATSDPPDQPQHF
TRBD1,TRBJ2-2,TRBV5-1,NA,TGCGCCAGCAGCTTGGAACAGGGGGACACCGGGGAGCTGTTTTTT,CASSLEQGDTGELFF
TRBD2,TRBJ2-2,TRBV6-5,once,TGTGCCAGCAGTTTCTGGAGCGGGAGGGCATCCGGGGAGCTGTTTTTT,CASSFWSGRASGELFF
TRBD2,TRBJ2-1,TRBV24-1,NA,TGTGCCACCAGTGACTTGACTAGCGGGAGGGGCAGTGAGCAGTTCTTC,CATSDLTSGRGSEQFF
NA,TRBJ1-2,TRBV6-2/TRBV6-3,NA,TGTGCCAGCAGCGTCTCCTACTATGGCTACACCTTC,CASSVSYYGYTF
TRBD1,TRBJ2-7,TRBV23-1,once,TGCGCCAGCAGCTTCACCGTCACAGGGGCCTACGAGCAGTACTTC,CASSFTVTGAYEQYF
NA,TRBJ2-5,TRBV3-1/TRBV3-2,NA,TGTGCCAGCAGCCGGTTGACAGGGAGGCAAGAGACCCAGTACTTC,CASSRLTGRQETQYF
NA,TRBJ1-4,TRBV19,NA,TGTGCCAGCAATCCGTACAGGGAACATGAAAAACTGTTTTTT,CASNPYREHEKLFF
TRBD2,TRBJ2-3,TRBV18,NA,TGTGCCAGCTCATCGCGGACTAGCGGGACCACAGATACGCAGTATTTT,CASSSRTSGTTDTQYF
TRBD1,TRBJ2-2,TRBV6-1,NA,TGTGCCAGCAGTGACAGGGGGCTAAACACCGGGGAGCTGTTTTTT,CASSDRGLNTGELFF
TRBD2,TRBJ2-3,TRBV13,NA,TGTGCCAGCAGCCGACTAGCGGGTCCCACAGATACGCAGTATTTT,CASSRLAGPTDTQYF
TRBD2,TRBJ2-3,TRBV3-1/TRBV3-2,NA,TGTGCCAGCTGCAAGACTAGCGGGAGGCCAGATACGCAGTATTTT,CASCKTSGRPDTQYF
NA,TRBJ1-3,TRBV7-9,NA,TGTGCCAGCAGCTTAGCGCCGGGTGGCCCTGGAAACACCATATATTTT,CASSLAPGGPGNTIYF
TRBD2,TRBJ2-7,TRBV18,NA,TGTGCCAGCTCACCGGGGGGGGATGGCTACGAGCAGTACTTC,CASSPGGDGYEQYF
TRBD2,TRBJ2-3,TRBV5-1,once,TGCGCCAGCAGCTCGGGACTAGTGATCACAGATACGCAGTATTTT,CASSSGLVITDTQYF
NA,TRBJ1-2,TRBV5-1,NA,TGCGCCAGCAGCCCCGGCCGGGGTAACTATGGCTACACCTTC,CASSPGRGNYGYTF
NA,TRBJ2-1,TRBV4-1,NA,TGCGCCAGCAGCGGCAGCGGAAGCTACAATGAGCAGTTCTTC,CASSGSGSYNEQFF
TRBD1,TRBJ1-3,TRBV7-6,NA,TGTGCCAGCAGCCATCGCCAGGGGGCTGGTGGAAACACCATATATTTT,CASSHRQGAGGNTIYF
TRBD2,TRBJ2-7,TRBV28,NA,TGTGCCAGTAGCGGGAGGCGAAGCTCCTACGAGCAGTACTTC,CASSGRRSSYEQYF
TRBD2,TRBJ2-7,TRBV3-1/TRBV3-2,NA,TGTGCCAGCAGCCTGGGACTAGCGGGAGGGCCGGGCGAGCAGTACTTC,CASSLGLAGGPGEQYF
NA,TRBJ2-7,TRBV2,NA,TGTGCCAGCACTCAGGAGGGGACCGTATACGGGCAGTACTTC,CASTQEGTVYGQYF
NA,TRBJ2-1,TRBV2,NA,TGTGCCAGCAGGGATAGCGCCTACAATGAGCAGTTCTTC,CASRDSAYNEQFF
TRBD2,TRBJ2-5,TRBV5-4,NA,TGTGCCAGCAGCTTGAAGCTAGCGGGAGACCAAGAGACCCAGTACTTC,CASSLKLAGDQETQYF
NA,TRBJ2-7,TRBV30,NA,TGTGCCTGGGGAACCTTACAGTCCTACGAGCAGTACTTC,CAWGTLQSYEQYF
TRBD1,TRBJ2-2,TRBV10-3,NA,TGTGCCAGCGTACAGGGGAACGCCGGGGAGCTGTTTTTT,CASVQGNAGELFF
TRBD1,TRBJ1-1,TRBV18,NA,TGTGCCAGCTCACGTGGGACAGGGGAGAACACTGAAGCTTTCTTT,CASSRGTGENTEAFF
NA,TRBJ1-5,TRBV19,NA,TGTGCCAGTAGTGGGGACATGAATCAGCCCCAGCATTTT,CASSGDMNQPQHF
NA,TRBJ2-1,TRBV6-5,once,TGTGCCAGCAGTCGGGACTCCCGCAATGAGCAGTTCTTC,CASSRDSRNEQFF
NA,TRBJ1-1,TRBV9,NA,TGTGCCAGCAGCGTAGGTCCTCCTTTTGGCTCGAACACTGAAGCTTTCTTT,CASSVGPPFGSNTEAFF
NA,TRBJ1-5,TRBV11-2,NA,TGTGCCAGCAGCTCCCGTGGGTCAGGGAATCAGCCCCAGCATTTT,CASSSRGSGNQPQHF
TRBD1,TRBJ2-7,TRBV6-6,NA,TGTGCCAGCTCCCACCTGGGACAGGGGGCGGCCGAGCAGTACTTC,CASSHLGQGAAEQYF